This TCR beta chain appears in the sequencing data of a study of shared clonotypes between healthy human individuals. This table comes from immunoSEQ multiplex PCR, and its TCRdb copy is limited to in-frame clones, with some not included. The table records about 590,000 clones, roughly 95% of them present only once. Notes on the study in general: Clonotypes not shared had lower generation probabilities than those common to all four donors. Clonotype sharing across several donors was observed for around 5% of naive CD4 clonotypes.

This clone was seen a few times. Its matching antigen is unknown. CD45RO negativity and positive selection for CCR7 defined naive CD8 cells, a population that excluded terminally differentiated effector memory CD45RA+ cells. The specimen sequenced was naive CD8+ T cells sorted from blood. This clonotype was obtained from a woman aged 25-40 years in good health.

The CDR3 region has the DNA TGTGCCAGCAGCGCGCAGGGACTCCAAGAGACCCAGTACTTC. Amino acid sequence: CASSAQGLQETQYF. The V and J genes are TRBV9 and TRBJ2-5; TRBD2 might be the D (6 bases). CDR3 length: 14 residues. Germline lookup yields CDR1 SGDLS and CDR2 YYNGEE. V was trimmed by 3 bases and J by 1 base, leaving 10 bases between them. The full variable domain, completed using reference TRBV9 and TRBJ2-5, is DSGVTQTPKHLITATGQRVTLRCSPRSGDLSVYWYQQSLDQGLQFLIQYYNGEERAKGNILERFSAQQFPDLHSELNLSSLELGDSALYFCASSAQGLQETQYFGPGTRLLVL.